The clone carrying this T cell receptor (beta chain) was observed at least ten times. The sample is drawn from a study of beta chain features in type 1 diabetes. Sequenced material consisted of expressed TCRB transcripts (all of the isolated RNA was reverse transcribed). Profiled with immunoSEQ multiplex PCR; TCRdb holds only in-frame clones, not every one. This table holds some 240,000 clones, around 9.9% found once. The CDR3 is 15 residues long. V gave up 5 bases and J gave up 0 bases; unmatched junction bases: 2. Germline CDR1 and CDR2: SGHAT and FQNNGV. The chain carries TRBV11-2 and TRBJ2-1; 9 bases are shared with TRBD1. Sequenced input: central memory CD4+ T cells from blood. The source is a man aged 18 to 29 in good health. CDR3 residues: CASSQTGGSYNEQFF. The CDR3 DNA follows: TGTGCCAGCAGCCAGACAGGGGGCTCCTACAATGAGCAGTTCTTC.